The 29 T cell receptor beta chains presented below share a single source sample, sequenced in a study of post-analysis software for immune sequencing data. Notes on the study in general: Elevated frequency relative to controls characterized four or five TRBV segments in patients, TRBV5-6, TRBV5-1 and TRBV20-1 among them.

These receptors lack a known antigen. Included in the TCR beta cDNA libraries were unique molecular identifiers. TCRdb processed the PCR reads anew with MiXCR; each CDR3 protein has one entry. The sample has fewer than 550,000 distinct CDR3 sequences, under 40% seen once. The source material was blood. The receptors originated from a girl under 18 with multiple sclerosis.

This clonotype was seen a few times. J is TRBJ1-5 and V is TRBV20-1; a possible D gene is TRBD1 (5 bases). CDR1 is DFQATT and CDR2 is SNEGSKA in the germline V gene (reference sequence). This CDR3 has 15 amino acids. V lost 2 bases and J 3 bases, leaving 14 bases between the germline ends. The CDR3 DNA reads as TGCAGTGCTAGACAATACCGACAGTACAATCAGCCCCAGCATTTT. Its protein is CSARQYRQYNQPQHF.

This clonotype was detected only a few times. This chain connects TRBV20-1 to TRBJ2-4; no clear D gene. Germline CDR1 and CDR2: DFQATT and SNEGSKA (reference sequence). Trimming cost V 4 bases and J 9 bases, with 10 bases left between them. This CDR3 has 11 residues. CDR3 sequence reads: CSANGRGIQYF. Written as DNA, the CDR3 is TGCAGTGCTAATGGAAGAGGCATTCAGTACTTC.

The CDR3 region is CASGAGELFF. CDR3 nucleotides: TGTGCTTCAGGGGCCGGGGAGCTGTTTTTT. V is TRBV6-1 and J is TRBJ2-2; D might be TRBD1 (6 bases). CDR1 is MNHNS, CDR2 SASEGT, per germline. The CDR3 totals 10 residues.

There are a few counts of this clonotype. The rearrangement links TRBV29-1 to TRBJ1-2, with unresolved D. Between the trimmed V and J ends, which lost 4 bases and 7 bases, there was a span of 13 bases. CDR1 is SQVTM, CDR2 ANQGSEA, per germline. The CDR3 covers 12 residues. CDR3 DNA: TGCAGCGTTGTGGTGGGGTCTGGTGGCTACACCTTC. This codes for CSVVVGSGGYTF.

V is TRBV29-1 and J is TRBJ2-5, with TRBD2 matching 16 bases. V dropped 3 bases and J dropped 2; count of bases not matched to a gene: 6. The V gene's germline CDR1 is SQVTM and CDR2 ANQGSEA. This CDR3 has 17 amino acids. The CDR3 region has the DNA TGCAGCGTTGAGGGACTAGCGGGGGGGCCGAATCAAGAGACCCAGTACTTC. Its translation is CSVEGLAGGPNQETQYF. The full variable domain, its missing parts supplied by reference TRBV29-1 and TRBJ2-5, is SAVISQKPSRDICQRGTSLTIQCQVDSQVTMMFWYRQQPGQSLTLIATANQGSEATYESGFVIDKFPISRPNLTFSTLTVSNMSPEDSSIYLCSVEGLAGGPNQETQYFGPGTRLLVL.

The rearrangement uses TRBV5-1 and TRBJ1-2; TRBD1 matches at 7 bases. The CDR3 length is 15 residues. V trimming: 0 bases; J trimming: 5 bases; junction bases outside the gene matches: 7. Per germline, CDR1 SGHRS and CDR2 YFSETQ. The CDR3 sequence is CASSLDQGEIYGYTF. For the CDR3, the DNA is TGCGCCAGCAGCTTGGACCAGGGGGAGATTTATGGCTACACCTTC.

This clonotype has a handful of counts. CDR3 sequence reads: CASSLSLSRDTEAFF. CDR3 nucleotide sequence: TGCGCCAGCAGCTTGTCATTAAGCCGGGACACTGAAGCTTTCTTT. The chain couples TRBV5-1 to TRBJ1-1; D is unclear. The CDR3 is 15 amino acids. The V end lost 1 base, the J end lost 3 bases, and 13 bases lay between the germline ends. From germline, CDR1 is SGHRS and CDR2 YFSETQ.

This clonotype was found many times. Relative to the germline gene, one junction end is altered; a read error may explain this. The chain carries TRBV5-1 and TRBJ2-1; D remains ambiguous. The CDR3 consists of 15 residues. From germline, CDR1 is SGHRS and CDR2 YFSETQ. Here the CDR3 reads CASSLGSSSYNEQFF. The CDR3 DNA reads TGTGCCAGCAGTTTGGGGTCGAGCTCCTACAATGAGCAGTTCTTC.

This clonotype occurred many times. The chain links TRBV5-1 to TRBJ2-5, with a weak D call TRBD2 (6 bases). The ends were cut back, 4 bases at V and 5 bases at J, with 18 bases in the middle. CDR3 length: 15 residues. CDR1 is SGHRS and CDR2 is YFSETQ in the germline V gene. The CDR3 loop is CASSPRDSTIETQYF. The DNA for the CDR3 is TGCGCCAGCAGCCCCCGGGACTCCACGATCGAGACCCAGTACTTC.

The chain couples TRBV28 to TRBJ2-5; 8 nucleotides line up with TRBD1. After removal of 2 bases from V and 5 bases from J, the junction contained 7 bases not matched to a gene. Germline V gene data show CDR1 as MDHEN and CDR2 as SYDVKM. CDR3 length equals 15 residues. The CDR3 DNA sequence: TGTGCCAGCAGTTTACCCGGGACAGGACCGGAGACCCAGTACTTC. This codes for CASSLPGTGPETQYF.

This clonotype was observed a few times. The chain recombines TRBV7-8 with TRBJ2-6, with a possible D match to TRBD2 (5 bases). Germline loops: CDR1 SGHVS, CDR2 FQNEAQ. V lost 5 bases to trimming and J lost 3 bases, with 20 bases between them. The CDR3 has 18 residues. The CDR3 is CASSPWRTGLGGANVLTF. In DNA, the CDR3 is TGTGCCAGCAGCCCCTGGAGGACCGGGCTAGGTGGGGCCAACGTCCTGACTTTC.

The chain carries TRBV5-1 and TRBJ1-4; TRBD1 matches at 8 bases. This CDR3 contains 13 residues. Germline loops: CDR1 SGHRS, CDR2 YFSETQ. Losses at the gene ends were 5 bases for V and 8 bases for J; bases not matched to a gene: 5. The CDR3 DNA is TGCGCCAGCAGGCCTGGACAGGGCGAAAAACTGTTTTTT. Translation: CASRPGQGEKLFF.

This rearrangement joins TRBV18 to TRBJ2-1; tentatively, D is TRBD1 (6 bases). Germline lookup yields CDR1 KGHSH and CDR2 LQKENI. This CDR3 spans 16 amino acids. Between the trimmed V and J ends, which lost 7 bases and 4 bases, there was a span of 20 bases. The CDR3 DNA reads TGTGCCAGCTTCACCACCTCGGGACAACCTTACAATGAGCAGTTCTTC. Translation gives CASFTTSGQPYNEQFF.

The table lists this clonotype with many counts. This chain uses TRBV20-1 with TRBJ1-1; D unclear. Trimming shortened V by 0 bases and J by 1 base, and 0 bases separated the two germline ends. CDR1 is DFQATT, CDR2 SNEGSKA, per germline (reference sequence). The CDR3 has 11 amino acids. This CDR3 is CSARENTEAFF. In nucleotides, the CDR3 is TGCAGTGCTAGAGAGAACACTGAAGCTTTCTTT.

This clonotype was observed a handful of times. The V and J genes are TRBV9 and TRBJ2-1; 10 nucleotides match TRBD2. V was clipped by 3 bases and J by 4 bases; unmatched bases: 4. The CDR3 consists of 15 residues. Germline V CDR1 and CDR2: SGDLS, YYNGEE. In DNA form, the CDR3 reads TGTGCCAGCAGCGGGCTAGCGGGGGAGTACAATGAGCAGTTCTTC. This gives the protein CASSGLAGEYNEQFF.

This clonotype was seen a handful of times. The rearrangement joins TRBV6-2 or TRBV6-3 to TRBJ2-5; D not resolved. The ends were cut back, 6 bases at V and 7 bases at J, with 18 bases in the middle. The CDR3 contains 14 residues. In germline, CDR1 is MNHEY, CDR2 SVGEGT. The CDR3 region is CASSPTGPHRTQYF. Written as DNA, the CDR3 is TGTGCCAGCAGCCCCACCGGGCCCCATCGGACCCAGTACTTC.

This clonotype turned up a few times. This chain links TRBV3-1 with TRBJ2-5; D not resolved. Trimming removed 6 bases at V and 3 bases at J, with 11 bases between. CDR3 length: 13 residues. Germline V lookup: CDR1 LGHDT, CDR2 YNNKEL (reference sequence). CDR3 protein: CASSRPPEETQYF. The CDR3 nucleotides are TGTGCCAGCAGTCGACCACCCGAAGAGACCCAGTACTTC.

Only a few counts were recorded for this clonotype. The chain joins TRBV9 to TRBJ2-3; 13 bases are shared with TRBD2. The ends lost 3 bases at V and 6 bases at J; junction bases unmatched: 7. The V gene's germline CDR1 is SGDLS and CDR2 YYNGEE. The CDR3 runs 16 residues. In DNA, the CDR3 is TGTGCCAGCAGCGGAGGGACTAGCGGGGTAGTTGATACGCAGTATTTT. This encodes CASSGGTSGVVDTQYF.

The CDR3 DNA sequence: TGCGCCAGCAGCCCACGACAGGGCCTGAACTATGGCTACACCTTC. Translating it yields CASSPRQGLNYGYTF. J is TRBJ1-2 and V is TRBV5-1; 7 positions agree with TRBD1. Germline CDR1 SGHRS, CDR2 YFSETQ. The CDR3 has 15 amino acids. The V segment lost 4 bases and the J segment 2 bases; nucleotides outside the gene matches: 8.

This rearrangement joins TRBV9 to TRBJ1-4; no clear D. CDR3 length equals 14 residues. CDR1 is SGDLS, CDR2 YYNGEE, per germline. The V gene lost 3 bases and the J gene lost 5 bases, with 11 bases spanning the gap. DNA of the CDR3: TGTGCCAGCAGCGGGCAGGCGCGAAATGAAAAACTGTTTTTT. Translating gives CASSGQARNEKLFF.

The chain recombines TRBV19 with TRBJ2-1; no reliable D call. Germline CDR1 and CDR2: LNHDA and SQIVND (reference sequence). The CDR3 totals 15 residues. The V and J ends lost 6 bases and 2 bases respectively, with 14 bases between them. This CDR3 reads CASRNQAEAYNEQFF. The CDR3 DNA follows: TGTGCCAGTAGGAATCAGGCCGAGGCCTACAATGAGCAGTTCTTC. Complete variable domain (other parts from reference TRBV19 and TRBJ2-1): DGGITQSPKYLFRKEGQNVTLSCEQNLNHDAMYWYRQDPGQGLRLIYYSQIVNDFQKGDIAEGYSVSREKKESFPLTVTSAQKNPTAFYLCASRNQAEAYNEQFFGPGTRLTVL.

The V call is TRBV27, the J call TRBJ2-5; 7 bases line up with TRBD2. Trimming cost V 7 bases and J 1 base; bases outside gene matches: 3. Germline loops: CDR1 MNHEY, CDR2 SMNVEV (reference sequence). The CDR3 sequence is 13 residues long. The CDR3 DNA reads TGTGCCAGCAAGGCGGGGGTCCAAGAGACCCAGTACTTC. Translated: CASKAGVQETQYF.

This clonotype showed up just a few times. The DNA for the CDR3 is TGTGCCAGCAGCTTAGATCAGATACGGGCCTATGGCTACACCTTC. It is translated as CASSLDQIRAYGYTF. The V gene is TRBV11-2, the J gene TRBJ1-2; D is uncertain. Trimming took off 0 bases at V and 4 bases at J, with 12 bases between the two ends. Germline-derived CDR1 and CDR2 are SGHAT and FQNNGV. CDR3 length: 15 amino acids. Full variable domain (missing parts from reference TRBV11-2 and TRBJ1-2): EAGVAQSPRYKIIEKRQSVAFWCNPISGHATLYWYQQILGQGPKLLIQFQNNGVVDDSQLPKDRFSAERLKGVDSTLKIQPAKLEDSAVYLCASSLDQIRAYGYTFGSGTRLTVV.

This clonotype was found a few times. This chain uses TRBV24-1 with TRBJ2-5; 12 bases agree with TRBD1. Germline V CDR1 and CDR2: KGHDR, SFDVKD. J was trimmed by 2 bases and V by 5 bases; bases with no gene match: 8. The CDR3 runs 17 residues. The CDR3 protein is CATSAGDRGRGQETQYF. The CDR3, as DNA: TGTGCCACCAGTGCGGGGGACAGGGGGCGCGGACAAGAGACCCAGTACTTC.

In this sample, this clonotype turned up a few times. Given a much more abundant clone one base away, this may be a read error. The chain carries TRBV6-1 and TRBJ1-2; D gene uncertain. V was pared by 6 bases and J by 6 bases, with 8 bases between. This CDR3 comprises 11 residues. Per germline, CDR1 MNHNS and CDR2 SASEGT. The CDR3 DNA sequence: TGTGCCAGCAGGCCCGGGGATGGCTACACCTTC. Amino acid sequence: CASRPGDGYTF.

This chain joins TRBV7-9 and TRBJ1-2, with D tentatively TRBD1 (5 bases). Germline V gene data show CDR1 as SEHNR and CDR2 as FQNEAQ (reference sequence). Trimming took 5 bases from V and 3 from J, leaving 10 bases between them. The CDR3 is made up of 13 amino acids. The CDR3 sequence: CASSIGVYYGYTF. The CDR3 nucleotides are TGTGCCAGCAGCATAGGGGTGTACTATGGCTACACCTTC.

The table lists this clonotype with a few counts. V usage is TRBV6-5 and J usage is TRBJ1-2, with a tentative D call TRBD1 (6 bases). The CDR3 loop spans 17 amino acids. V was cut by 0 bases and J by 4 bases, with 18 bases left in between. Germline V gene sequence: CDR1 MNHEY, CDR2 SVGAGI. The CDR3 DNA reads as TGTGCCAGCAGTTACTCGGCAGGGGTCGGCTCGTCCTATGGCTACACCTTC. Its protein is CASSYSAGVGSSYGYTF.

The V gene is TRBV10-3, the J gene TRBJ2-7; TRBD2 aligns across 12 bases. The length of the CDR3 is 16 residues. Germline V gene data show CDR1 as ENHRY and CDR2 as SYGVKD. The trim removed 4 bases at V and 0 bases at J, leaving 4 bases unmatched. The CDR3 loop is CAISGTSGDSSYEQYF. The CDR3 DNA follows: TGTGCCATCAGTGGGACTAGCGGGGATAGCTCCTACGAGCAGTACTTC.

This clonotype was counted once. V and J are TRBV3-1 and TRBJ2-5, with 9 bases fitting TRBD2. Per germline, CDR1 LGHDT and CDR2 YNNKEL (reference sequence). The CDR3 has 14 amino acids. Trimming cost V 2 bases and J 4 bases; bases outside gene matches: 2. This CDR3 is CASSQTTSGETQYF. As DNA, the CDR3 is TGTGCCAGCAGCCAAACGACTAGCGGAGAGACCCAGTACTTC.